A single T cell receptor beta chain is shown here with its context. The antigen remains undetermined. Other nucleotide sequences from this sample produce the same CDR3. The repertoire was sequenced with immunoSEQ multiplex PCR; TCRdb's copy has only in-frame clones and lacks some. Among 200,000 or so clones listed, 80% to 90% were seen once. The source of the sample is a study of T cell responses to AZD1222 COVID-19 vaccine. General study results and limits: Unmutated variant regions are reportedly the target of nearly half of TCRs that are spike-specific.

Germline loops: CDR1 MNHEY, CDR2 SVGAGI. The CDR3 is 15 residues long. The J segment lost 4 bases and the V segment lost 0 bases, leaving 3 bases of the junction unmatched. This material consisted of peripheral blood, taken on day 0 of AZD1222 vaccination. This clonotype was obtained from an adult in good health. This chain uses TRBV6-5 with TRBJ1-5, with TRBD1 identical over 7 bases. Here the CDR3 reads CASSYSSGGNQPQHF. CDR3 bases: TGTGCCAGCAGTTACTCATCAGGGGGGAATCAGCCCCAGCATTTT.